This note documents a single T cell receptor beta chain sequence. This sample was included in a study of early T cells in non-severe SARS-CoV-2 infection. From germline, CDR1 is SGHNT and CDR2 YENEEA. This CDR3 has 15 residues. The trim removed 4 bases at V and 4 bases at J, leaving 6 bases unmatched. TCRdb re-derived calls from the 5' RACE reads in MiXCR, one entry per CDR3 protein. The sample comprises 55,000 to 75,000 distinct CDR3 sequences, more than 7% of which are singletons, and 3% to 4% rests with the top ten. The sequencing sample was made of whole blood. The chain uses TRBV11-3 and TRBJ2-2, with 7 bases lining up with TRBD1. The clonotype originates from an adult who was a healthcare worker with PCR-confirmed SARS-CoV-2 infection or an uninfected control (not recorded which). CDR3 amino acids: CASSSPSGGTGELFF. The CDR3 bases are TGTGCCAGCAGCTCTCCCTCAGGGGGCACCGGGGAGCTGTTTTTT.